The 7 T cell receptor beta chains presented below share a single source sample, sequenced in a study of blood T cells in healthy people across ages. A second PCR of about 7 to 12 cycles used a sample-barcoded 5' primer and a J-beta primer mix. From the 5' RACE reads, TCRdb called clonotypes with MiXCR, one entry per CDR3 protein. Of some 1 million distinct CDR3 sequences in the sample, 45% were seen once. Input material: blood. The receptors stem from a woman in her sixties in good health.

This clonotype was recorded at least ten times. This sequence joins TRBV5-1 and TRBJ2-7, with D perhaps matching TRBD1 (6 bases). Germline-derived CDR1 and CDR2 are SGHRS and YFSETQ. Trimming took off 4 bases at V and 3 bases at J, with 11 bases between the two ends. The CDR3 is 13 amino acids. CDR3 nucleotides: TGCGCCAGCAGCCACGGACAGAGCTACGAGCAGTACTTC. Translation: CASSHGQSYEQYF.

This sequence joins TRBV7-7 and TRBJ2-2; maybe TRBD1 (5 bases). Deletions cut 5 bases from V and 0 bases from J, with 10 bases between. In germline, CDR1 is SSHAT, CDR2 FNYEAQ (reference sequence). This CDR3 is built from 15 residues. The CDR3 DNA reads TGTGCCAGCAGCCCAGGCAGGGCGAACACCGGGGAGCTGTTTTTT. This translates into CASSPGRANTGELFF.

About this clonotype itself: This could be a read error, since a much larger clone is one nucleotide away. This chain joins TRBV25-1 and TRBJ2-4, with TRBD1 matching 7 bases. The CDR3 has 18 amino acids. CDR1 MGHDK and CDR2 SYGVNS come from the germline V gene. V trimming: 5 bases; J trimming: 7 bases; junction bases outside the gene matches: 20. CDR3 coding DNA: TGTGCCAGCAGTCCCTCTGGTAAGGGGGCAGTAGGCAATAACATTCAGTACTTC. This translates into CASSPSGKGAVGNNIQYF.

The table lists this clonotype with a few counts. This sequence joins TRBV12-3 or TRBV12-4 and TRBJ2-3; unclear D gene. Deletions cut 7 bases from V and 9 bases from J, with 11 bases between. This CDR3 region has 11 residues. The CDR3 region has the DNA TGTGCCAGCACCCGTGGTGGCACGCAGTATTTT. This translates into CASTRGGTQYF.

This clonotype showed up just a few times. This chain uses TRBV27 with TRBJ1-1; 7 bases agree with TRBD1. Per the germline V gene, CDR1 is MNHEY and CDR2 is SMNVEV (reference sequence). J gave up 0 bases and V 4 bases, and 5 bases lay outside the gene matches. This CDR3 has 15 residues. The DNA of the CDR3 is TGTGCCAGCAGTTGGACAGGTTCCATGAACACTGAAGCTTTCTTT. Residues: CASSWTGSMNTEAFF.

The V call is TRBV16, the J call TRBJ1-2, with D perhaps matching TRBD1 (6 bases). The CDR3 covers 16 residues. The germline gives CDR1 KGHSY, CDR2 FQNENV. V was shortened by 0 bases and J by 0 bases, with 11 bases between the two germline ends. CDR3 protein: CASSQSKQGANYGYTF. Here the CDR3 DNA reads TGTGCCAGCAGCCAATCCAAACAGGGAGCTAACTATGGCTACACCTTC.

This clonotype appeared a few times. The V gene is TRBV12-3 or TRBV12-4, the J gene TRBJ2-7, with a tentative D call TRBD2 (6 bases). Trimming left V 3 bases short and J 4 bases short, with 13 bases between. This CDR3 region has 14 residues. The CDR3 DNA sequence: TGTGCCAGCAGTTTTTCTAGCGAACCTTACGAGCAGTACTTC. Its translation is CASSFSSEPYEQYF.